Presented here are 10 T cell receptor beta chains from one specimen sequenced in a study of T cell responses to AZD1222 COVID-19 vaccine. Assay: immunoSEQ multiplex PCR; the TCRdb copy retains only in-frame clones and omits some. This sample has fewer than 200,000 clones, with about 90% found just once. Specimen: peripheral blood, collected on day 0 of MenACWY control vaccination. The receptors derive from an adult in good health.

This CDR3 reads CASRSSTDTQYF. DNA of the CDR3: TGTGCCAGCCGATCTAGCACAGATACGCAGTATTTT. This chain connects TRBV9 to TRBJ2-3; no clear D gene. The CDR3 has 12 residues. V lost 7 bases to trimming and J lost 0 bases, with 6 bases between them. Germline lookup yields CDR1 SGDLS and CDR2 YYNGEE.

The chain links TRBV7-2 to TRBJ2-1, with D uncertain. Looked up from germline, CDR1 is SGHTA and CDR2 is FQGNSA. CDR3 length: 14 amino acids. Trimming removed 0 bases at V and 6 bases at J, with 9 bases between. The CDR3 DNA sequence: TGTGCCAGCAGCTTAGCGCAGACCAGCAATGAGCAGTTCTTC. The encoded protein is CASSLAQTSNEQFF.

The chain has TRBV10-3 and TRBJ2-7, with D unresolved. The CDR3 is made up of 12 amino acids. Per germline, CDR1 ENHRY and CDR2 SYGVKD. V lost 10 bases and J 4 bases, leaving 14 bases between the germline ends. The CDR3 coding sequence is TGTGCCACCCGAGACTTGGCGTACGAGCAGTACTTC. Translated, it gives CATRDLAYEQYF.

V usage is TRBV10-3 and J usage is TRBJ2-1; D gene uncertain. The CDR3 is 14 residues long. Germline lookup yields CDR1 ENHRY and CDR2 SYGVKD. V was trimmed by 3 bases and J by 3 bases, leaving 9 bases between them. In DNA, the CDR3 is TGTGCCATCAGTGAATTGGGCGGCTACAATGAGCAGTTCTTC. This encodes CAISELGGYNEQFF.

The genes are TRBV7-3 and TRBJ1-1, with 9 bases matching TRBD1. There are 16 residues in the CDR3. After removal of 5 bases from V and 2 bases from J, the junction contained 9 bases not matched to a gene. Germline V lookup: CDR1 SGHTA, CDR2 FQGTGA. CDR3 sequence reads: CASSVSNRGLNTEAFF. The CDR3 DNA sequence: TGTGCCAGCAGCGTCTCGAACAGGGGGCTTAACACTGAAGCTTTCTTT.

The chain uses TRBV7-2 and TRBJ1-2, with TRBD1 as a possible D gene (5 bases). The CDR3 loop spans 16 amino acids. Germline V CDR1 and CDR2: SGHTA, FQGNSA. Trimming took off 4 bases at V and 8 bases at J, with 23 bases between the two ends. The CDR3 DNA reads TGTGCCAGCAGCTGGGTTGGCAGGGTAATAGGCGAGGGCTACACCTTC. Protein: CASSWVGRVIGEGYTF.

The rearrangement uses TRBV4-2 and TRBJ2-2; D is unresolved. Germline V gene sequence: CDR1 LGHNA, CDR2 YNFKEQ. The CDR3 sequence is 14 residues long. The ends were cut back, 3 bases at V and 5 bases at J, with 10 bases in the middle. The CDR3 DNA sequence: TGTGCCAGCAGCCAGGCCCCGATGACCGGGGAGCTGTTTTTT. It translates to CASSQAPMTGELFF.

The chain uses TRBV9 and TRBJ2-1, with 11 positions matching TRBD2. Looked up from germline, CDR1 is SGDLS and CDR2 is YYNGEE. V shed 5 bases and J 1 base; nucleotides not matched to a gene: 2. The CDR3 runs to 15 residues. The CDR3 nucleotides are TGTGCCAGCAGACCTAGCGGGGGGTCCTACAATGAGCAGTTCTTC. It encodes CASRPSGGSYNEQFF.

V usage is TRBV15 and J usage is TRBJ1-2; 12 bases agree with TRBD1. The V and J ends lost 5 bases and 5 bases, in that order; junction bases with no gene match: 9. Germline lookup yields CDR1 LNHNV and CDR2 YYDKDF (reference sequence). The CDR3 is 16 residues long. The CDR3 protein is CATSSPGQGARYGYTF. The CDR3 bases are TGTGCCACCAGCTCTCCGGGACAGGGGGCTCGTTATGGCTACACCTTC.

As for this clone: At one of its ends the junction is not consistent with the germline gene, which may arise from a read error. The chain couples TRBV10-3 to TRBJ2-1; unclear D gene. In germline, CDR1 is ENHRY, CDR2 SYGVKD. The CDR3 is 17 amino acids. CDR3 sequence: CAISESGRRVSFNEQFF. For the CDR3, the DNA is TGTGCCATCAGTGAGTCGGGCCGTCGGGTGTCCTTCAATGAGCAGTTCTTC.